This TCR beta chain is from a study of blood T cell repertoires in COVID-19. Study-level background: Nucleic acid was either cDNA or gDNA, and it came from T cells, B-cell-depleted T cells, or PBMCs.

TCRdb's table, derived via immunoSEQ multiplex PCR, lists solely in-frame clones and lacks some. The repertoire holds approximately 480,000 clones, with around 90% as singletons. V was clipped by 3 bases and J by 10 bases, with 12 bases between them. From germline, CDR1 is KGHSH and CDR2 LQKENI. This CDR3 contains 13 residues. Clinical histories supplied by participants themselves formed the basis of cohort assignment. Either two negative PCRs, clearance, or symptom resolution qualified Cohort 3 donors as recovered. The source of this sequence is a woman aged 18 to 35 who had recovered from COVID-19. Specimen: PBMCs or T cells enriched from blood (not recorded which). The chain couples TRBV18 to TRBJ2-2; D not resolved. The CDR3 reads CASSPSRNAELFF. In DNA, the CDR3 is TGTGCCAGCTCACCTTCTAGAAATGCGGAGCTGTTTTTT.